A single sample gave rise to the 30 T cell receptor beta chains below, sequenced in a study of blood T cells in healthy people across ages. Next came a second PCR, run for roughly 7 to 12 cycles, which used a sample-barcoded 5' primer along with a J-beta primer mix. One entry per CDR3 protein, called by TCRdb with MiXCR from the 5' RACE reads. The sample lists about 930,000 distinct CDR3 sequences, 25% to 35% occurring once. A further study also used this sample, focusing on T cells of mothers and their children.

The material sequenced was blood. Receptors originate from a woman between 35 and 50 years old in good health.

V gene TRBV5-6 combines with J gene TRBJ1-2; 9 nucleotides align to TRBD1. This CDR3 has 15 residues. The V and J ends lost 3 bases and 2 bases, in that order; junction bases with no gene match: 5. Germline CDR1 is SGHDT and CDR2 is YYEEEE. In DNA, the CDR3 is TGTGCCAGCAGCTACCGGGACAGGGTAAACTATGGCTACACCTTC. Translation: CASSYRDRVNYGYTF.

This clonotype was seen many times. The rearrangement links TRBV7-2 to TRBJ2-1; 9 bases map to TRBD2. The germline V gene has CDR1 SGHTA and CDR2 FQGNSA. V was pared by 7 bases and J by 8 bases, with 9 bases of the junction left unmatched. The CDR3 is made up of 14 amino acids. As DNA, the CDR3 is TGTGCCAGCACTAGCGGGGAACCCTTGCATGAGCAGTTCTTC. Its protein product is CASTSGEPLHEQFF.

This clonotype is a singleton in its sample. V usage is TRBV4-1 and J usage is TRBJ2-1; 9 bases match TRBD1. Per the germline V gene, CDR1 is MGHRA and CDR2 is YSYEKL. The CDR3 totals 15 residues. With 5 bases clipped from V and 6 bases from J, the junction kept 8 bases outside the gene matches. The CDR3 sequence is CASSYRGRTVNEQFF. DNA of the CDR3: TGCGCCAGCAGCTACAGGGGGCGTACGGTCAATGAGCAGTTCTTC.

This clonotype was counted only a few times. The rearrangement uses TRBV5-5 and TRBJ2-1, with D unclear. The V gene's germline CDR1 is SGHKS and CDR2 YYEKEE (reference sequence). V dropped 4 bases and J dropped 0 bases, with 11 bases sitting between them. The length of the CDR3 is 15 residues. The CDR3 sequence is CASSVSWSSYNEQFF. DNA for the CDR3: TGTGCCAGCAGCGTCAGCTGGAGCTCCTACAATGAGCAGTTCTTC.

The chain combines TRBV7-9 with TRBJ2-4; no clear D gene. The end of the DNA fits TRBJ2-7 better, so the J call may be wrong. There are 13 residues in the CDR3. Germline CDR1 SEHNR, CDR2 FQNEAQ (reference sequence). Here the CDR3 DNA reads TGTGCCAGCAGCCCCATTGGGTCCGACGAGCAGTACTTC. It specifies CASSPIGSDEQYF.

In this sample, this clonotype turned up many times. The chain joins TRBV4-1 to TRBJ2-7; D is possibly TRBD2 (5 bases). Germline-derived CDR1 and CDR2 are MGHRA and YSYEKL. The CDR3 is 15 amino acids. V was clipped by 0 bases and J by 3 bases, with 12 bases between them. This chain's CDR3 is CASSQDQDRGYEQYF. CDR3 nucleotide sequence: TGCGCCAGCAGCCAAGATCAGGACCGGGGCTACGAGCAGTACTTC.

The chain carries TRBV6-6 and TRBJ2-3; D is unclear. The germline gives CDR1 MNHNY, CDR2 SVGAGI (reference sequence). This CDR3 comprises 14 residues. V was cut by 6 bases and J by 0 bases, with 10 bases left in between. The CDR3 coding sequence is TGTGCCAGCAGAGACCCCGGGAGCACAGATACGCAGTATTTT. Its protein is CASRDPGSTDTQYF.

This clonotype has ten or more counts. The genes are TRBV9 and TRBJ2-5, with no clear D. This CDR3 comprises 15 residues. V was clipped by 4 bases and J by 1 base, with 14 bases between them. Germline V gives CDR1 SGDLS, CDR2 YYNGEE. Here the CDR3 DNA reads TGTGCCAGCAGCTCTCCTGTTGGCCTCCAAGAGACCCAGTACTTC. This codes for CASSSPVGLQETQYF.

This clonotype was counted at least ten times. The chain is built from TRBV29-1 and TRBJ2-5; 12 bases match TRBD2. From germline, CDR1 is SQVTM and CDR2 ANQGSEA. This CDR3 is 12 amino acids long. The CDR3 sequence: CASTSGGETQYF. The CDR3 DNA is TGCGCCTCGACTAGCGGGGGAGAGACCCAGTACTTC.

The gene calls are TRBV27 and TRBJ2-7; 11 nucleotides align to TRBD2. The CDR3 is 14 residues long. V lost 6 bases to trimming and J lost 1 base; unmatched junction nucleotides: 2. Per germline, CDR1 MNHEY and CDR2 SMNVEV (reference sequence). The CDR3 region is CASSRLAGSYEQYF. Written as DNA, the CDR3 is TGTGCCAGCAGCAGACTAGCGGGATCCTACGAGCAGTACTTC.

The chain has TRBV6-2 or TRBV6-3 and TRBJ2-7; 7 nucleotides align to TRBD1. The ends lost 0 bases at V and 2 bases at J; junction bases unmatched: 7. CDR3 size: 16 residues. Germline values: CDR1 MNHEY, CDR2 SVGEGT. The CDR3 reads CASSYSITGEAYEQYF. CDR3 nucleotide sequence: TGTGCCAGCAGTTACTCGATAACAGGGGAAGCCTACGAGCAGTACTTC.

About this clonotype itself: One junction end does not reproduce the germline sequence, and a read error may be involved. The chain recombines TRBV20-1 with TRBJ2-3; a possible D gene is TRBD2 (5 bases). This CDR3 contains 14 residues. In germline, CDR1 is DFQATT, CDR2 SNEGSKA (reference sequence). Written as DNA, the CDR3 is TGCAGTGCTAGAGCAGGTCCTAGCACAGATACGCAGGATTTT. It codes for CSARAGPSTDTQDF.

As concerns this clonotype: This may arise from a read error, as a much more abundant clone is one base away. The chain is built from TRBV20-1 and TRBJ1-4; D is possibly TRBD1 (6 bases). The CDR3 is 13 amino acids. Per germline, CDR1 DFQATT and CDR2 SNEGSKA (reference sequence). The DNA of the CDR3 is TGCAGTGCGAGGGACACCTGGAATGAAAAACGGTTTTTT. Its translation: CSARDTWNEKRFF.

This chain uses TRBV20-1 with TRBJ2-7, with D tentatively TRBD1 or TRBD2 (5 bases each). Germline values: CDR1 DFQATT, CDR2 SNEGSKA (reference sequence). The CDR3 extends over 14 amino acids. V lost 6 bases to trimming and J lost 0 bases, with 15 bases between them. The CDR3 DNA is TGCAGTGCCTCAGGGTGGGGGATCTCCTACGAGCAGTACTTC. Translation gives CSASGWGISYEQYF.

This clonotype was counted ten times or more. The rearrangement links TRBV7-3 to TRBJ2-3; 10 positions match TRBD2. Germline-derived CDR1 and CDR2 are SGHTA and FQGTGA. Trimming took 5 bases from V and 3 from J; bases not matched to a gene: 5. CDR3 length: 15 amino acids. DNA for the CDR3: TGTGCCAGCAGCCAGCAGACTAGCGGGACAGATACGCAGTATTTT. Protein product: CASSQQTSGTDTQYF.

This clonotype occurred many times. The CDR3 coding sequence is TGCAGCGTTGGTCCGGGAGAATACGAGCAGTACTTC. It is translated as CSVGPGEYEQYF. The chain joins TRBV29-1 to TRBJ2-7, with D perhaps matching TRBD2 (6 bases). Trimming pared 4 bases from V and 4 bases from J, leaving 11 bases between. CDR3 size: 12 residues. CDR1 is SQVTM, CDR2 ANQGSEA, per germline.

The chain links TRBV19 to TRBJ2-4; D uncertain. CDR1 LNHDA and CDR2 SQIVND come from the germline V gene (reference sequence). The V end was cut by 4 bases, the J end by 2 bases, with 12 bases between. The CDR3 extends over 15 amino acids. In DNA form, the CDR3 reads TGTGCCAGTAGTAATGGGCCGATACCCAAAAACATTCAGTACTTC. It specifies CASSNGPIPKNIQYF.

The rearrangement uses TRBV11-2 and TRBJ1-2; tentatively, D is TRBD1 (5 bases). The CDR3 contains 15 residues. V lost 1 base, J lost 2 bases, and 11 bases lay in between. Germline V lookup: CDR1 SGHAT, CDR2 FQNNGV. CDR3 protein: CASSLGKQANYGYTF. The CDR3 DNA is TGTGCCAGCAGCTTAGGCAAACAGGCCAACTATGGCTACACCTTC.

With regard to this clonotype: This may be a read error: a much more frequent sequence differs by one nucleotide. The conserved closing phenylalanine or tryptophan is absent in this CDR3, likely reflecting a read error. The chain is built from TRBV5-1 and TRBJ1-6; D is undetermined. This CDR3 has 14 amino acids. The germline CDR1 and CDR2 sequences are SGHRS and YFSETQ. Trimming removed 3 bases at V and 5 bases at J, with 9 bases between. CDR3: CASSYSGDNSPLHL. The CDR3 nucleotides are TGCGCCAGCAGCTACTCAGGTGATAATTCACCCCTCCACCTT.

The chain has TRBV13 and TRBJ2-4; D is possibly TRBD2 (7 bases). The assigned J gene may be wrong: the sequence end matches TRBJ2-7 better. Germline CDR1 reads PRHDT; CDR2 reads FYEKMQ (reference sequence). The CDR3 has 14 residues. The CDR3 reads CASSSLRGRHEQYF. The CDR3 coding sequence is TGTGCCAGCAGCTCCCTGCGGGGGCGCCACGAGCAGTACTTC.

V gene TRBV7-9 combines with J gene TRBJ2-4, with D possibly being TRBD1 (6 bases). The DNA end lines up better with TRBJ2-7; the J call may be wrong. The CDR3 spans 14 residues. Germline loops: CDR1 SEHNR, CDR2 FQNEAQ (reference sequence). The CDR3 sequence is CASSTQGQTYEQYF. The DNA for the CDR3 is TGTGCCAGCAGCACCCAGGGGCAGACCTACGAGCAGTACTTC.

CDR3 DNA: TGTGCCAGCAGCTTAGAGGCTCGGGGTCTAGAGACCCAGTACTTC. It is translated as CASSLEARGLETQYF. V is TRBV7-9 and J is TRBJ2-5; TRBD2 might be the D (5 bases). The V gene lost 1 base and the J gene lost 4 bases, with 13 bases spanning the gap. Looked up from germline, CDR1 is SEHNR and CDR2 is FQNEAQ (reference sequence). The CDR3 runs 15 residues. Filled out from reference TRBV7-9 and TRBJ2-5, the complete variable domain reads DTGVSQNPRHKITKRGQNVTFRCDPISEHNRLYWYRQTLGQGPEFLTYFQNEAQLEKSRLLSDRFSAERPKGSFSTLEIQRTEQGDSAMYLCASSLEARGLETQYFGPGTRLLVL.

The V gene is TRBV6-6, the J gene TRBJ1-2; 7 bases line up with TRBD1. Germline trimming cut 6 bases from V and 4 bases from J; bases unmatched to any gene: 11. Germline V gene lookup returns CDR1 MNHNY and CDR2 SVGAGI (reference sequence). CDR3 length: 15 amino acids. This chain's CDR3 is CASSPSEGAPYGYTF. As DNA, the CDR3 is TGTGCCAGCAGCCCCTCCGAGGGGGCTCCCTATGGCTACACCTTC.

This clonotype was seen many times. CDR3 sequence reads: CSALTGGGNQPQHF. The DNA of the CDR3 is TGCAGTGCCCTGACAGGGGGAGGAAATCAGCCCCAGCATTTT. The chain combines TRBV20-1 with TRBJ1-5; 9 nucleotides line up with TRBD1. V lost 6 bases, J lost 4 bases, and 7 bases stayed unmatched. The CDR3 sequence is 14 residues long. CDR1 DFQATT and CDR2 SNEGSKA come from the germline V gene (reference sequence).

A note on this clonotype: This may be a read error: a much more frequent sequence differs by one nucleotide. Because it lacks the conserved phenylalanine or tryptophan at the end, this CDR3 is likely a read error. The J gene is TRBJ2-4, the V gene TRBV12-3 or TRBV12-4; D ambiguous. The V and J ends lost 3 bases and 13 bases respectively, with 19 bases between them. The CDR3 has 14 amino acids. This chain's CDR3 is CASSFRHGKFGQYV. The CDR3 DNA reads TGTGCCAGCAGTTTCCGACATGGGAAGTTCGGGCAGTACGTC.

The rearrangement joins TRBV7-2 to TRBJ2-7, with 11 bases matching TRBD2. Trimming took 7 bases from V and 0 from J; bases not matched to a gene: 5. CDR3 length equals 15 residues. The germline gives CDR1 SGHTA, CDR2 FQGNSA. CDR3 DNA sequence: TGTGCCAGCAACATAGCGGGAGGGAACTCCTACGAGCAGTACTTC. Protein product: CASNIAGGNSYEQYF.

This chain uses TRBV7-3 with TRBJ2-5, with 9 bases matching TRBD2. With 1 base clipped from V and 5 bases from J, the junction kept 5 bases outside the gene matches. This CDR3 comprises 15 residues. The germline V gene encodes CDR1 SGHTA and CDR2 FQGTGA. The CDR3 DNA follows: TGTGCCAGCAGCTTAAGAGCGGGGGGCTGGGAGACCCAGTACTTC. Translating gives CASSLRAGGWETQYF. Variable domain in full (rest from reference TRBV7-3 and TRBJ2-5): GAGVSQTPSNKVTEKGKYVELRCDPISGHTALYWYRQSLGQGPEFLIYFQGTGAADDSGLPNDRFFAVRPEGSVSTLKIQRTERGDSAVYLCASSLRAGGWETQYFGPGTRLLVL.

The V and J genes are TRBV24-1 and TRBJ2-7; D is ambiguous. This CDR3 contains 13 residues. Trimming removed 4 bases from V and 3 bases from J, with 9 bases in between. Germline V gene lookup returns CDR1 KGHDR and CDR2 SFDVKD. In DNA, the CDR3 is TGTGCCACCAGTGACTCTTTAAACTACGAGCAGTACTTC. It specifies CATSDSLNYEQYF.

This clonotype was detected ten times or more. J is TRBJ2-1 and V is TRBV5-1; 9 nucleotides match TRBD2. This CDR3 region has 17 residues. V dropped 4 bases and J dropped 1; count of bases not matched to a gene: 9. The germline gives CDR1 SGHRS, CDR2 YFSETQ. The chain's CDR3 is CASSPGGRGLSYNEQFF. CDR3 nucleotides: TGCGCCAGCAGCCCCGGCGGGAGGGGCCTATCCTACAATGAGCAGTTCTTC.

V is TRBV28 and J is TRBJ1-2; possible D gene TRBD1, 5 bases. Between the trimmed V and J ends, which lost 6 bases and 4 bases, there was a span of 15 bases. CDR3 length: 14 residues. The V gene's germline CDR1 is MDHEN and CDR2 SYDVKM. CDR3 sequence (DNA): TGTGCCAGCAGACAAACCACCGGGGGCTATGGCTACACCTTC. Protein: CASRQTTGGYGYTF.